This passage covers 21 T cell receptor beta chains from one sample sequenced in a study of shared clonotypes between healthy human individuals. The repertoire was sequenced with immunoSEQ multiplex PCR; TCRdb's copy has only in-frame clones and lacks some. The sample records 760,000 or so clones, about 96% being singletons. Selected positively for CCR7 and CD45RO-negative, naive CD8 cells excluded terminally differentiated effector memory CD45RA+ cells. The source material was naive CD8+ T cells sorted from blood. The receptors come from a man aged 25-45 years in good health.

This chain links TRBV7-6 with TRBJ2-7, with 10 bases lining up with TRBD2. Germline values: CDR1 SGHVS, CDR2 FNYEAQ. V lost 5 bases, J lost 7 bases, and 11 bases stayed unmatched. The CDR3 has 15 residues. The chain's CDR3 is CASSLSSGRSQEQYF. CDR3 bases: TGTGCCAGCAGCCTTAGTAGCGGGAGGTCTCAAGAGCAGTACTTC.

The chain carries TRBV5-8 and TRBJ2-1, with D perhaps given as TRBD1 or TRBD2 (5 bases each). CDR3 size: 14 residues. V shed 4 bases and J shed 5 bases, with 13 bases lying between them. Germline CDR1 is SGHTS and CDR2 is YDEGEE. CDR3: CASSQRDLHNEQFF. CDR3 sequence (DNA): TGTGCCAGCAGCCAAAGGGACCTACACAATGAGCAGTTCTTC.

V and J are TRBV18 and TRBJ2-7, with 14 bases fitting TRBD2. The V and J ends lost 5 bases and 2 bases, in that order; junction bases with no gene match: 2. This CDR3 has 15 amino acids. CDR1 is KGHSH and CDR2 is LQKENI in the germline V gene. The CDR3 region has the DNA TGTGCCAGCTCAGGGACTAGCGGGAGAACCTACGAGCAGTACTTC. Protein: CASSGTSGRTYEQYF.

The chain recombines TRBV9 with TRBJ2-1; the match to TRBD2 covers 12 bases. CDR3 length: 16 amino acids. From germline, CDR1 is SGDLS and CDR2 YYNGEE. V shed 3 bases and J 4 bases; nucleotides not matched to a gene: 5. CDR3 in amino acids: CASSAGTSGLYNEQFF. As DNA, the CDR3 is TGTGCCAGCAGCGCCGGGACTAGCGGGCTATACAATGAGCAGTTCTTC.

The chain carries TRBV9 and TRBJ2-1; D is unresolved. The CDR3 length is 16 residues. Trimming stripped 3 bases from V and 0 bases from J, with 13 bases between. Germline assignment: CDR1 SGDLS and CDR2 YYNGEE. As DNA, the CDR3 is TGTGCCAGCAGCGCCACATGGTCAAGCTCCTACAATGAGCAGTTCTTC. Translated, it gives CASSATWSSSYNEQFF.

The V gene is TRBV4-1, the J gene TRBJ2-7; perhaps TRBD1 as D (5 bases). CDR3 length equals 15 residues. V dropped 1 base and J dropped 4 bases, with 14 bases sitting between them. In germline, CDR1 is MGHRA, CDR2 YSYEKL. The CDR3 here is CASSQGQTPKYEQYF. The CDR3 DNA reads TGCGCCAGCAGCCAAGGACAGACCCCTAAGTACGAGCAGTACTTC.

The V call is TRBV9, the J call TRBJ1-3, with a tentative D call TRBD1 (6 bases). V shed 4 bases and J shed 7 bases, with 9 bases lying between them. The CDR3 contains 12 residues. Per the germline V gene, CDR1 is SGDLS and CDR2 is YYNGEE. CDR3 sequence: CASSRGVNTIYF. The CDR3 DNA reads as TGTGCCAGCAGCAGGGGGGTGAACACCATATATTTT.

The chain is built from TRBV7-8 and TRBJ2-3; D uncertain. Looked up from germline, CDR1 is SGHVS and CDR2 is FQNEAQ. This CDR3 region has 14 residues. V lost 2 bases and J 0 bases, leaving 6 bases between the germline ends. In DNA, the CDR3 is TGTGCCAGCAGCTTACCAACTAGCACAGATACGCAGTATTTT. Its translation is CASSLPTSTDTQYF.

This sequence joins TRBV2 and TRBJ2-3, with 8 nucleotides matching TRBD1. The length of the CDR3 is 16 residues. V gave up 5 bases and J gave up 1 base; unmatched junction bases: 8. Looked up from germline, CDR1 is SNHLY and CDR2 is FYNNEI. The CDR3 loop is CASSNGQGRGTDTQYF. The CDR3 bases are TGTGCCAGCAGTAACGGACAGGGCCGGGGCACAGATACGCAGTATTTT. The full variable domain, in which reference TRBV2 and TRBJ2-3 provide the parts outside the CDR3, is EPEVTQTPSHQVTQMGQEVILRCVPISNHLYFYWYRQILGQKVEFLVSFYNNEISEKSEIFDDQFSVERPDGSNFTLKIRSTKLEDSAMYFCASSNGQGRGTDTQYFGPGTRLTVL.

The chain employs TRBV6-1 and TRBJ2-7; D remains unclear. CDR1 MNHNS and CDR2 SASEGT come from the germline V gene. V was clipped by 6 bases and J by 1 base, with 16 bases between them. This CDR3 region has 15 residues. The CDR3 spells CASSTYLADSYEQYF. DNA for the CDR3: TGTGCCAGCAGCACCTACCTGGCTGATTCCTACGAGCAGTACTTC.

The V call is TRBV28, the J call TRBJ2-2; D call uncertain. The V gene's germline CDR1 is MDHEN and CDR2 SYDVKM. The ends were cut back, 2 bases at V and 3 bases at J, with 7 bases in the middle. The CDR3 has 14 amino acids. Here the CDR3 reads CASSLLRDTGELFF. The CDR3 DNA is TGTGCCAGCAGTTTACTTCGAGACACCGGGGAGCTGTTTTTT.

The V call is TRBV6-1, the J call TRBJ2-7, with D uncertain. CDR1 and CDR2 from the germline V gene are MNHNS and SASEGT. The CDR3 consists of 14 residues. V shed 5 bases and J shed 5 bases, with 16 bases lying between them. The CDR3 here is CASSPRAKSNEQYF. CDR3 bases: TGTGCCAGCAGTCCCCGGGCCAAAAGCAACGAGCAGTACTTC.

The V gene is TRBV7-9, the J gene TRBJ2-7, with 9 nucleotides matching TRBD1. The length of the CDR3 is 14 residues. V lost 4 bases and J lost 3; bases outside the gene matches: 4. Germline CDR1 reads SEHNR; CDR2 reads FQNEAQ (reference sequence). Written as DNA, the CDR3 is TGTGCCAGCAGCTACCCGGGACAGGGCTACGAGCAGTACTTC. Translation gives CASSYPGQGYEQYF.

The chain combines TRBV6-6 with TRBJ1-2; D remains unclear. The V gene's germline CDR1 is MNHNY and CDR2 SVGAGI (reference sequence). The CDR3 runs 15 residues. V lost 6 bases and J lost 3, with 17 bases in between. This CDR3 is CASSSVQVVDYGYTF. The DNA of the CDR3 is TGTGCCAGCAGCTCCGTGCAGGTGGTTGACTATGGCTACACCTTC.

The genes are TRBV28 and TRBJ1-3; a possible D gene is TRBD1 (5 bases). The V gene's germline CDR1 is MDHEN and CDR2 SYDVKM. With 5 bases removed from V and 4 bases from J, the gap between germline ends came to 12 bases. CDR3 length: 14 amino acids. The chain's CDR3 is CASSHDSFGNTIYF. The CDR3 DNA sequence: TGTGCCAGCAGTCACGACAGCTTCGGAAACACCATATATTTT.

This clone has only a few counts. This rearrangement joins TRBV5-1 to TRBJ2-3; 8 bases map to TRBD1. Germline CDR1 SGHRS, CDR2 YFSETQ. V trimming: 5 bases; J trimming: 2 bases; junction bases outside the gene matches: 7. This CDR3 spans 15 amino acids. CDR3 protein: CASRGTGGFTDTQYF. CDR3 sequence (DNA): TGCGCCAGCAGGGGTACAGGGGGGTTCACAGATACGCAGTATTTT.

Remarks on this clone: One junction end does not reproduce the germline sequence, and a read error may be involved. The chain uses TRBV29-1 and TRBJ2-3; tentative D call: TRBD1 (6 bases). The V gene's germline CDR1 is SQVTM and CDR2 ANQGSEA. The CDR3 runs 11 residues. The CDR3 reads CSVEGRGHNLF. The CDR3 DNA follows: TGCAGCGTTGAAGGCCGGGGACACAACTTGTTT.

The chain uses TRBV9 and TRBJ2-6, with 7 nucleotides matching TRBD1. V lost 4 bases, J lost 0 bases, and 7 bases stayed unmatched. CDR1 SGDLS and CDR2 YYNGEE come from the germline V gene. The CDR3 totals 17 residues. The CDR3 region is CASSYDRDGSGANVLTF. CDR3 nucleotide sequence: TGTGCCAGCAGCTATGACAGGGATGGCTCTGGGGCCAACGTCCTGACTTTC.

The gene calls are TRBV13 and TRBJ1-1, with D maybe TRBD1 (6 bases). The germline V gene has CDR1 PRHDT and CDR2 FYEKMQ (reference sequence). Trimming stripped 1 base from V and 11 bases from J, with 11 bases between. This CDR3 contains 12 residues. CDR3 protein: CASSLVGAEAFF. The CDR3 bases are TGTGCCAGCAGCTTAGTGGGGGCCGAGGCTTTCTTT.

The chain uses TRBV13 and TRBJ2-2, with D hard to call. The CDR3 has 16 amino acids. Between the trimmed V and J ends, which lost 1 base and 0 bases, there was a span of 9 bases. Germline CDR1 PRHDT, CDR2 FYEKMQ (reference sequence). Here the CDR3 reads CASSLAMRSNTGELFF. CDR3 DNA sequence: TGTGCCAGCAGCTTAGCCATGAGGTCGAACACCGGGGAGCTGTTTTTT.

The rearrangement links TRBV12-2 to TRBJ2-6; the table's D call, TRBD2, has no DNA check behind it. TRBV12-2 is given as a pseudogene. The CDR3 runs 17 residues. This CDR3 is CASRLKDRGYGANVLTF. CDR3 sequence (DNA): TGTGCAAGTCGCTTAAAAGATCGGGGTTATGGGGCCAACGTCCTGACTTTC.